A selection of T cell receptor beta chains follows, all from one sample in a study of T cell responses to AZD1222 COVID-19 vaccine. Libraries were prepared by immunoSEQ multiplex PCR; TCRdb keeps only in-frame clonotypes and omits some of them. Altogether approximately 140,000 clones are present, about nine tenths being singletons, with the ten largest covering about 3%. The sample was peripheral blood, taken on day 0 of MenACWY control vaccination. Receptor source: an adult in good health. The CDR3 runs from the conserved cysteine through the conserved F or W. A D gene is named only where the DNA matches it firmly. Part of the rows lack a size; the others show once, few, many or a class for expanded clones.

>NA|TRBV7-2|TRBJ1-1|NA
TGTGCCAGCAGCCCCGCCAACAGGGTGGGGGGCACTGAAGCTTTCTTT
CASSPANRVGGTEAFF
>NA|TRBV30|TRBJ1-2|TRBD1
TGTGCCTGGAGTCAGGGACAGGGTAGTACCTATGGCTACACCTTC
CAWSQGQGSTYGYTF
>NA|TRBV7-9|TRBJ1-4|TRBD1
TGTGCCAGCAGATTACGTGGACAGGGTGCAACTAATGAAAAACTGTTTTTT
CASRLRGQGATNEKLFF
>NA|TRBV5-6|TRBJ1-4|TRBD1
TGTGCCAGCAGCTTTGGGACAGCCAATGAAAAACTGTTTTTT
CASSFGTANEKLFF
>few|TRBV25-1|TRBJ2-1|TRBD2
TGTGCCAGCAGTGAATGGGAGGGCAATGAGCAGTTCTTC
CASSEWEGNEQFF
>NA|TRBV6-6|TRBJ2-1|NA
TGTGCCAGCAGTCCCCGGGGGACGCCTAGCGAGCAGTTCTTC
CASSPRGTPSEQFF
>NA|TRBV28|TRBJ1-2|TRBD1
TGTGCCAGCAACCAGGGGGCGCGGATTTTTGGCTACACCTTC
CASNQGARIFGYTF
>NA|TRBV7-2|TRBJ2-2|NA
TGTGCCAGCTTTTTAGGACGGACGAACACCGGGGAGCTGTTTTTT
CASFLGRTNTGELFF
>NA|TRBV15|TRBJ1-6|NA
TGTGCCACCAGCAGAGAAACGGGGAATTCACCCCTCCACTTT
CATSRETGNSPLHF
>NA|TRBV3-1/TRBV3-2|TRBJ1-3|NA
TGTGCCAGCAGCCTCATCACAGGGAGCGGAAACACCATATATTTT
CASSLITGSGNTIYF
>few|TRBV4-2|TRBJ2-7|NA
TGTGCCAGCAGCCAACCACTGACAGGTGAAGGAACTAGGCGATCCTACGAGCAGTACTTC
CASSQPLTGEGTRRSYEQYF
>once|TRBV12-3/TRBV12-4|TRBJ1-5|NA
TGTGCCAGCACCCTTAGCAATCAGCCCCAGCATTTT
CASTLSNQPQHF
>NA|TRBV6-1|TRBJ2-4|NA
TGTGCCAGCAGTGAAGTTCAGTTAGCCAAAAACATTCAGTACTTC
CASSEVQLAKNIQYF
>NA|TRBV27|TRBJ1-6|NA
TGTGCCAGCAGTTCCCAATTGCGTACCAAAGAAAATTCACCCCTCCACTTT
CASSSQLRTKENSPLHF
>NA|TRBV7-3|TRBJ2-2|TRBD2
TGTGCCAGTAGACTAGCGGGAGGCACCGGGGAGCTGTTTTTT
CASRLAGGTGELFF
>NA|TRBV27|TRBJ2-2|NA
TGTGCCACAATTGGGACCTACACCGGGGAGCTGTTTTTT
CATIGTYTGELFF
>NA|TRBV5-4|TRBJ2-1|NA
TGTGCCAGCAGCACTCGTAGGGGTTCCGATGAGCAGTTCTTC
CASSTRRGSDEQFF
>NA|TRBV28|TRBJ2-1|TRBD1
TGTGCCAGCCATATTGCACCGGGACAGGGTTCCAATGAGCAGTTCTTC
CASHIAPGQGSNEQFF
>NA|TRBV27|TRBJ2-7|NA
TGTGCCAGCAGTTTGCACCGCGATTCAAGCTACGAGCAGTACTTC
CASSLHRDSSYEQYF
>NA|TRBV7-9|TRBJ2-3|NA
TGTGCCAGCAGCTTAGCGGGAGTCGAAGATACGCAGTATTTT
CASSLAGVEDTQYF
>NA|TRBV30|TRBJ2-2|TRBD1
TGTGCCTGGAAACAAAGGAGGGACAGGGGACAATACGGGGAGCTGTTTTTT
CAWKQRRDRGQYGELFF
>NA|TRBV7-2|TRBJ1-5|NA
TGTGCCAGCAGCTTAGCCCGGGGACTGGGCCTCGGCAATCAGCCCCAGCATTTT
CASSLARGLGLGNQPQHF
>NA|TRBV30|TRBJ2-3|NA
TGTGCCTGGATGGAGGGAACAGATACGCAGTATTTT
CAWMEGTDTQYF
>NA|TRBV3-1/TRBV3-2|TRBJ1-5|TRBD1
TGTGCCAGCAGCCAAGGGGACAGGGGCGGTGGCAATCAGCCCCAGCATTTT
CASSQGDRGGGNQPQHF
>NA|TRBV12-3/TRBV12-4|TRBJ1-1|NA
TGTGCCAGCAGTCTCGACACTGAAGCTTTCTTT
CASSLDTEAFF
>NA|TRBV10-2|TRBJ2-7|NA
TGCGCCAGCAGTGAGGGAGGGGTTCGTCGCCACGAGCAGTACTTC
CASSEGGVRRHEQYF
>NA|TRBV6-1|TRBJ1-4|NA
TGTGCCAGCAGTGGCAACTACCGTCTCCCTGACGGAGCAACTAATGAAAAACTGTTTTTT
CASSGNYRLPDGATNEKLFF
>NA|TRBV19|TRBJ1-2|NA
TGTGCCAGTAGTATCCGGGATCCTTATGGCTACACCTTC
CASSIRDPYGYTF
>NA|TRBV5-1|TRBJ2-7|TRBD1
TGCGCCAGCAGCTTTACTTCCACCGGGACAGGCCATTCCTACGAGCAGTACTTC
CASSFTSTGTGHSYEQYF
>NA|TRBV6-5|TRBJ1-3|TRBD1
TGTGCCAGCAGCGGTACAGGGGGCTCTGGAAACACCATATATTTT
CASSGTGGSGNTIYF
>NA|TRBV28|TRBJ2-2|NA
TGTGCCAGCAGACGCGTGGGCAGGTTGAACACCGGGGAGCTGTTTTTT
CASRRVGRLNTGELFF
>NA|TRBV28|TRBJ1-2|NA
TGTGCCAGCAGTTCTCAGAGACGGAGTAGGGGCTACACCTTC
CASSSQRRSRGYTF
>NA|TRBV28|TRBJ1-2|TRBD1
TGTGCCAGCACCCCGGTAGAGGGGGCGCGCGTCTATGGCTACACCTTC
CASTPVEGARVYGYTF
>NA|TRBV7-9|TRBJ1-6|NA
TGTGCCAGCAGTCAATTCTCCTATAATTCACCCCTCCACTTT
CASSQFSYNSPLHF
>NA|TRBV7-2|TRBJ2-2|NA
TGTGCCAGCAGCCCCCATCTAAGGGGAGGAATGGACACCGGGGAGCTGTTTTTT
CASSPHLRGGMDTGELFF
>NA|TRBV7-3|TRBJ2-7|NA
TGTGCCAGCAGCATCGAGCCAGGGTCCTACGAGCAGTACTTC
CASSIEPGSYEQYF
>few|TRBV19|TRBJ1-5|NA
TGTGCCACCAAAACGGGACGGGGCAATCAGCCCCAGCATTTT
CATKTGRGNQPQHF
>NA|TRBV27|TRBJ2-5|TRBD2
TGTGCCAGCAGTCGGGACTACCGGGAGACCCAGTACTTC
CASSRDYRETQYF
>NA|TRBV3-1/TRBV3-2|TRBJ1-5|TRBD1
TGTGCCAGCAGCCGGGGACAGGATAGCAATCAGCCCCAGCATTTT
CASSRGQDSNQPQHF
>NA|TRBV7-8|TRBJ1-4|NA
TGTGCCAGCAGCCCGACCGATACAACTAATGAAAAACTGTTTTTT
CASSPTDTTNEKLFF
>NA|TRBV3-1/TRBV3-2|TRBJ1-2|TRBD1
TGTGCCAGCAGCCAAGGAGGACAGGGCTACTATGGCTACACCTTC
CASSQGGQGYYGYTF
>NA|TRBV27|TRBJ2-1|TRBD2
TGTGCCAGCAAAGCCCCGGGACTAGGACCTGAGCAGTTCTTC
CASKAPGLGPEQFF
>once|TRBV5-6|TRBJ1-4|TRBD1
TGTGCCAGCAGCTTGCGGGACAGGGTGGATGAAAAACTGTTTTTT
CASSLRDRVDEKLFF
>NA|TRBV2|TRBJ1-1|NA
TGTGCCAGCAGTGAGATCAGGGCTGAAGCTTTCTTT
CASSEIRAEAFF
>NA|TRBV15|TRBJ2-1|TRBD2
TGTGCCACCAGCAGGTTAGGGAGGGAACTAGCGGGAGGTACCTATGAGCAGTTCTTC
CATSRLGRELAGGTYEQFF
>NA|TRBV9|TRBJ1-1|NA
TGTGCCAGCAGCGTATTGGACGGGGGCACTGAAGCTTTCTTT
CASSVLDGGTEAFF
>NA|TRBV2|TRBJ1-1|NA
TGTGCCAGCACCGAGTACAGGGACGAAGCTTTCTTT
CASTEYRDEAFF
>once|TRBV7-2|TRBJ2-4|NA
TGTGCCAGCAGCTGGAGGGCGCAGTCTGGGAGCATTCAGTACTTC
CASSWRAQSGSIQYF
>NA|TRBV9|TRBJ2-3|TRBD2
TGTGCCAGCAGCGCCTCAGCGGGACTCACAGATACGCAGTATTTT
CASSASAGLTDTQYF
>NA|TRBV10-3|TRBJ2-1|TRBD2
TGTGCCATCAGTGAGGTGTTGACTAGCGGGAGTATGGGTGGCAATGAGCAGTTCTTC
CAISEVLTSGSMGGNEQFF
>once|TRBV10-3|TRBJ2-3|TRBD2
TGTGCCATCAGTGAGACCCCACTAGCGGGGGCCACAGATACGCAGTATTTT
CAISETPLAGATDTQYF
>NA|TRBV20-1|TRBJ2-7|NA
TGCAGTGCTAGTGCCGGGGCCGGGGAGCAGTACTTC
CSASAGAGEQYF
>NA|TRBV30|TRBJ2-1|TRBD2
TGTGCCTGGAGTGTAGGTGCTAGCGGGCGAATCTTC
CAWSVGASGRIF